This T cell receptor (beta chain) was sequenced in a study of OX40 agonist ivuxolimab in advanced cancers. Turning to the study itself: In this cohort, patients received ivuxolimab, an agonistic anti-OX40 (CD134) antibody. Findings and limits, study-wide: CD4+ and CD8+ blood T cells expanded clonally by week 6 at 0.1 to 3.0 mg/kg. Fewer expanded clones were found on average in CD4+ than in CD8+ T cells.

CDR1 is SGHTA, CDR2 FQGTGA, per germline. This CDR3 region has 16 residues. Trimming removed 0 bases from V and 12 bases from J; junction bases left unmatched: 7. Autoimmune disease history or systemic immunosuppression disqualified patients. Some clones are missing from TCRdb's copy, which holds only in-frame ones; the method was immunoSEQ multiplex PCR. The sample lists approximately 60,000 clones, about four fifths occurring once. Regarding this clone: The antigen is undetermined.

The source material was CD4+ or CD8+ T cells sorted from blood, sampled in a trial of the OX40 agonist ivuxolimab. The sequence was obtained from an adult with an advanced solid tumor such as melanoma, head and neck, liver or kidney cancer. The rearrangement links TRBV7-3 to TRBJ2-1; 14 nucleotides match TRBD2. The CDR3 region is CASSLTPGTSGGGQFF. CDR3 nucleotide sequence: TGTGCCAGCAGCTTAACCCCCGGGACTAGCGGGGGTGGGCAGTTCTTC.